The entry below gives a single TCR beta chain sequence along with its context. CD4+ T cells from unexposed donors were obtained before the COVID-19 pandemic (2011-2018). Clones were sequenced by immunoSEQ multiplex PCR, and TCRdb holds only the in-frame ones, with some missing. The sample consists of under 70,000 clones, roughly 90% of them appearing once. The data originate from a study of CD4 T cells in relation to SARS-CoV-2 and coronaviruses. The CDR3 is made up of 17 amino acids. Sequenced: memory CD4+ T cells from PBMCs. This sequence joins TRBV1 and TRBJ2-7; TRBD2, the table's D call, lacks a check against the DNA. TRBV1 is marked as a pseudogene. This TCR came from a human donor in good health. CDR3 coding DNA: TGCACCAGCAGCCAAGAAGCTAGCGGGAGGGCCTTCGACGAGCAGTACTTC. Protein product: CTSSQEASGRAFDEQYF.